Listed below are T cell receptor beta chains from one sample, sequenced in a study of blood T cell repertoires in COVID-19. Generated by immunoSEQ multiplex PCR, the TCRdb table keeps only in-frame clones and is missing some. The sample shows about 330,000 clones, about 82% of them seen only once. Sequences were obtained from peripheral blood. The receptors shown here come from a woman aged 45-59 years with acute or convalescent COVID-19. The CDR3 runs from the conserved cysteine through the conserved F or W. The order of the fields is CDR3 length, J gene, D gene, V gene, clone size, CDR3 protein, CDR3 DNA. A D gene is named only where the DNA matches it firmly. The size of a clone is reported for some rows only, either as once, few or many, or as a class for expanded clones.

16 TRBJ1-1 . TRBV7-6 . CASSRTGGATNTEAFF TGTGCCAGCAGCCGGACGGGGGGCGCGACGAACACTGAAGCTTTCTTT
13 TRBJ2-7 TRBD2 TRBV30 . CAWSPGTSDEQYF TGTGCCTGGAGCCCCGGGACTAGCGACGAGCAGTACTTC
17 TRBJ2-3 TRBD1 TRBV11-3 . CASSLTHDRVGTDTQYF TGTGCCAGCAGCTTAACCCACGACAGGGTCGGTACAGATACGCAGTATTTT
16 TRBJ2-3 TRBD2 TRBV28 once CASSLYGTSATDTQYF TGTGCCAGCAGTTTATATGGGACTAGCGCCACAGATACGCAGTATTTT
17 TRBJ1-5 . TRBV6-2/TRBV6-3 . CASSYLIGRDSNQPQHF TGTGCCAGCAGTTACCTCATTGGACGGGATAGCAATCAGCCCCAGCATTTT
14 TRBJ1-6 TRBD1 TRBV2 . CASSSDRLNSPLHF TGTGCCAGCAGTTCGGACAGGTTAAATTCACCCCTCCACTTT
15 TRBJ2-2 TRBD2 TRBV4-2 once CASSQATSVAGELFF TGTGCCAGCAGCCAGGCAACTAGCGTGGCCGGGGAGCTGTTTTTT
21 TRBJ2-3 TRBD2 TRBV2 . CASASVLGYGLAGGTGHTQYF TGTGCCAGTGCAAGTGTTCTCGGGTACGGACTAGCGGGGGGTACAGGCCATACGCAGTATTTT
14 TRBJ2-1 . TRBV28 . CASSLQGARNEQFF TGTGCCAGCAGTTTACAGGGCGCTAGGAATGAGCAGTTCTTC
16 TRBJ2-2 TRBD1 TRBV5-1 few CASSLPGTGERGELFF TGCGCCAGCAGCTTGCCGGGGACAGGGGAGCGAGGGGAGCTGTTTTTT
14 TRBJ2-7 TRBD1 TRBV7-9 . CASSMRQGSNEQYF TGTGCCAGCAGCATGAGACAGGGTTCCAACGAGCAGTACTTC
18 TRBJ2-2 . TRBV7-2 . CASSGVPGLRLETGELFF TGTGCCAGCAGCGGGGTACCGGGACTTCGTCTTGAGACCGGGGAGCTGTTTTTT
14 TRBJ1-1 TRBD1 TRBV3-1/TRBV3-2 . CASSHRTGVTEAFF TGTGCCAGCAGCCACCGGACAGGGGTCACTGAAGCTTTCTTT
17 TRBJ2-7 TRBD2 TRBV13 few CASSWTGLAGVSDEQYF TGTGCCAGCAGCTGGACGGGACTAGCGGGAGTTAGCGACGAGCAGTACTTC
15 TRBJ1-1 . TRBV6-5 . CASSSQGGVNTEAFF TGTGCCAGCAGTTCACAGGGTGGGGTGAACACTGAAGCTTTCTTT
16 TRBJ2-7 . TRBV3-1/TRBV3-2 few CASSQDLPSARGEQYF TGTGCCAGCAGCCAAGATCTCCCTAGCGCAAGGGGCGAGCAGTACTTC
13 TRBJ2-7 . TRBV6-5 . CASSYSLEYEQYF TGTGCCAGCAGTTACTCTTTGGAGTACGAGCAGTACTTC
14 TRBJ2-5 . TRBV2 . CASSPRVLQETQYF TGTGCCAGCAGCCCCCGGGTCCTCCAAGAGACCCAGTACTTC
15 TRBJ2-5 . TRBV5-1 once CASSDITGAQETQYF TGCGCCAGCAGCGACATTACAGGCGCCCAAGAGACCCAGTACTTC
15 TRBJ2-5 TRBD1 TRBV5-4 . CASTDDRARGETQYF TGTGCCAGCACCGACGACAGGGCGAGGGGAGAGACCCAGTACTTC
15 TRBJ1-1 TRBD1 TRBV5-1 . CASSGQGSGNTEAFF TGCGCCAGCAGCGGACAGGGTAGCGGGAACACTGAAGCTTTCTTT
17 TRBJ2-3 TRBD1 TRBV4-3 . CASSQDLTGVFTDTQYF TGCGCCAGCAGCCAAGACCTGACAGGGGTCTTCACAGATACGCAGTATTTT
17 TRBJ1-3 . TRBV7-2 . CASSSAWEASFGNTIYF TGTGCCAGCAGCTCTGCCTGGGAGGCGAGCTTTGGAAACACCATATATTTT
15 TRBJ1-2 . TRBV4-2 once CASSPYGGWNYGYTF TGTGCCAGCAGCCCTTACGGGGGGTGGAACTATGGCTACACCTTC
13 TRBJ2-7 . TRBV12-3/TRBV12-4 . CASSLNRLNEQYF TGTGCCAGCAGTTTGAACAGGTTGAACGAGCAGTACTTC
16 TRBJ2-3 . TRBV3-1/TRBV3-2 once CASSPPRLSSTDTQYF TGTGCCAGCAGCCCCCCGAGGTTAAGTTCCACAGATACGCAGTATTTT
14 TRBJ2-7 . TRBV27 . CASSLGGRYREQYF TGTGCCAGCAGTTTAGGGGGGAGATATCGGGAGCAGTACTTC
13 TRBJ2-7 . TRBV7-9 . CASSLGARYEQYF TGTGCCAGCAGCTTAGGGGCTCGATACGAGCAGTACTTC
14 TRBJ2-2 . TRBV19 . CATNTVGNTGELFF TGTGCCACTAATACAGTAGGGAACACCGGGGAGCTGTTTTTT
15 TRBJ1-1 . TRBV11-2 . CASMSQQGRSSEAFF TGTGCCAGCATGTCGCAGCAGGGCAGGTCCTCTGAAGCTTTCTTT
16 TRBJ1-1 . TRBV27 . CASSSNPGGGRTEAFF TGTGCCAGCAGTTCGAACCCGGGGGGTGGGAGGACTGAAGCTTTCTTT
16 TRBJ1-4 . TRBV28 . CASSSWAGKVGEKLFF TGTGCCAGCAGTAGCTGGGCAGGGAAGGTTGGTGAAAAACTGTTTTTT
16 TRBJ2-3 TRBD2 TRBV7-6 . CASSLKASGLTDTQYF TGTGCCAGCAGCTTAAAGGCTAGCGGTCTCACAGATACGCAGTATTTT
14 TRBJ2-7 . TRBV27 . CASRTGRLAYEQYF TGTGCCAGCAGGACAGGGAGGCTAGCCTACGAGCAGTACTTC